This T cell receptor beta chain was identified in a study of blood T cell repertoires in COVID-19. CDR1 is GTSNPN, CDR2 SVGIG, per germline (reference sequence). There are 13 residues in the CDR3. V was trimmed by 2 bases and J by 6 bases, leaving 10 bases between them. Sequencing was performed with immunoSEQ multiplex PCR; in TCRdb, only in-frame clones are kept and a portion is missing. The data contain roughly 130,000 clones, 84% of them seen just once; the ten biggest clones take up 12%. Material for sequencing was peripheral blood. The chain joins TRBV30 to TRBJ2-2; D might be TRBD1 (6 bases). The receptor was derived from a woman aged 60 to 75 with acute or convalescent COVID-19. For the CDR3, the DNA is TGTGCCTGGAGTACCCACAGGGCCGGGGAGCTGTTTTTT. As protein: CAWSTHRAGELFF.